Below, 7 T cell receptor beta chains from the same sample are listed, as sequenced in a study of T cell clonotyping in hematopoietic cell transplantation. Measured with immunoSEQ multiplex PCR; TCRdb has only the in-frame clones, and not every one. The table has some 15,000 clones, roughly 90% seen once. Sequencing was done on a sample of peripheral blood mononuclear cells. The receptors originated from a man aged 50 to 59 in good health. Some clones in this sample may be carry-over from other donors' samples.

The chain joins TRBV10-3 to TRBJ2-7; TRBD2 agrees at 12 bases. The germline CDR1 and CDR2 sequences are ENHRY and SYGVKD. Trimming removed 6 bases from V and 2 bases from J; junction bases left unmatched: 2. The CDR3 runs to 14 residues. DNA of the CDR3: TGTGCCATCAGGGCTAGCGGGGGGGCCTACGAGCAGTACTTC. This sequence encodes CAIRASGGAYEQYF.

The gene calls are TRBV11-2 and TRBJ2-7, with D possibly matching TRBD2 (6 bases). This CDR3 has 15 residues. V shed 4 bases and J shed 2 bases, with 15 bases lying between them. CDR1 SGHAT and CDR2 FQNNGV come from the germline V gene. The CDR3 DNA reads as TGTGCCAGCAGCTCCCCTAGGAGGGGAGCCTACGAGCAGTACTTC. This encodes CASSSPRRGAYEQYF.

V and J are TRBV9 and TRBJ2-3; D unresolved. Germline V gene sequence: CDR1 SGDLS, CDR2 YYNGEE. V was trimmed by 0 bases and J by 2 bases, leaving 10 bases between them. The CDR3 runs 15 residues. The CDR3: CASSVVGLNTDTQYF. The CDR3 DNA reads as TGTGCCAGCAGCGTAGTGGGCCTAAACACAGATACGCAGTATTTT.

V usage is TRBV2 and J usage is TRBJ1-6; a possible D gene is TRBD1 (5 bases). This CDR3 is 16 amino acids long. CDR1 and CDR2 (germline): SNHLY, FYNNEI. Trimming removed 5 bases at V and 5 bases at J, with 16 bases between. Written as DNA, the CDR3 is TGTGCCAGCAGTTCGCGGACGGGACTGAATAATTCACCCCTCCACTTT. Translating gives CASSSRTGLNNSPLHF.

The genes are TRBV7-9 and TRBJ1-3, with a possible D match to TRBD1 (6 bases). The CDR3 is 17 amino acids. CDR1 is SEHNR and CDR2 is FQNEAQ in the germline V gene (reference sequence). The V end was cut by 4 bases, the J end by 7 bases, with 23 bases between. CDR3 nucleotide sequence: TGTGCCAGCAGCTCCTCGGTGTCGGGACACCAATGGAACACCATATATTTT. Its protein is CASSSSVSGHQWNTIYF.

This clone was counted once. V usage is TRBV19 and J usage is TRBJ1-2; 7 bases fit TRBD1. Germline lookup yields CDR1 LNHDA and CDR2 SQIVND (reference sequence). The V gene end was trimmed by 6 bases and the J gene end by 2 bases; junction bases not matched to a gene: 6. The CDR3 runs 14 residues. CDR3: CASSGQVGNYGYTF. As DNA, the CDR3 is TGTGCCAGTAGCGGACAGGTTGGGAACTATGGCTACACCTTC.

This chain joins TRBV7-9 and TRBJ1-6, with TRBD1 matching 8 bases. After removal of 5 bases from V and 9 bases from J, the junction contained 6 bases not matched to a gene. Per germline, CDR1 SEHNR and CDR2 FQNEAQ (reference sequence). The CDR3 runs 14 residues. CDR3 in DNA: TGTGCCAGCAGCCCTCAGGGGGCTCCTTCACCCCTCCACTTT. Its translation: CASSPQGAPSPLHF.